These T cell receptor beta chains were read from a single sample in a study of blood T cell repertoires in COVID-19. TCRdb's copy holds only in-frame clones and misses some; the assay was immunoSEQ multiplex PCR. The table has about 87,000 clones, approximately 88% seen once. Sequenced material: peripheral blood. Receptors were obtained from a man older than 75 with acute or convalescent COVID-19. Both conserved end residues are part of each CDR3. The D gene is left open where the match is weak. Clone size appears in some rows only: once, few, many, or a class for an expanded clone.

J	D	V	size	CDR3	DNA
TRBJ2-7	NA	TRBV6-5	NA	CASSNGQIAVNEQYF	TGTGCCAGCAGTAACGGACAGATTGCTGTGAACGAGCAGTACTTC
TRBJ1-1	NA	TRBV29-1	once	CSVEKGISEAFF	TGCAGCGTTGAAAAGGGGATCTCTGAAGCTTTCTTT
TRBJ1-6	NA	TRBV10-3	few	CAISQGGNNSPLHF	TGTGCCATCAGCCAGGGAGGGAATAATTCACCCCTCCACTTT
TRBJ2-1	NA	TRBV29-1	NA	CSANRKGSYNEQFF	TGCAGCGCCAACAGGAAAGGGTCCTACAATGAGCAGTTCTTC
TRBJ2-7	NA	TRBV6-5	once	CASSYQRAYEQYF	TGTGCCAGCAGTTACCAGCGAGCCTACGAGCAGTACTTC
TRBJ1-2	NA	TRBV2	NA	CASAATGSPYGYTF	TGTGCCAGCGCCGCGACGGGTTCCCCCTATGGCTACACCTTC
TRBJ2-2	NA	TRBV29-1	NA	CSVDTGNTGELFF	TGCAGCGTTGACACAGGGAACACCGGGGAGCTGTTTTTT
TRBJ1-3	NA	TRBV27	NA	CASSIQGNSGNTIYF	TGTGCCAGCAGCATACAGGGAAACTCTGGAAACACCATATATTTT
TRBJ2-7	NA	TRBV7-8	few	CASSLADSGKKYF	TGTGCCAGCAGTTTGGCCGACTCGGGGAAGAAGTACTTC
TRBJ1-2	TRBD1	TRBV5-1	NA	CASSPGQGFGGYTF	TGCGCCAGCAGCCCGGGACAGGGGTTTGGTGGCTACACCTTC
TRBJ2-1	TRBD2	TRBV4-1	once	CASSQDLGGGPDEQFF	TGCGCCAGCAGCCAAGATCTTGGCGGGGGGCCCGATGAGCAGTTCTTC
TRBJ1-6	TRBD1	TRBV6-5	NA	CASRVTGNSPLHF	TGTGCCAGCAGGGTGACAGGGAATTCACCCCTCCACTTT
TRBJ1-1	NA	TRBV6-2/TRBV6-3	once	CASSYNRGGGTEAFF	TGTGCCAGCAGTTATAACCGCGGGGGCGGGACTGAAGCTTTCTTT
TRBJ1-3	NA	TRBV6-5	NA	CASSSTITISGNTIYF	TGTGCCAGCAGTTCGACCATCACTATCTCTGGAAACACCATATATTTT
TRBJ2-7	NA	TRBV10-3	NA	CAISEGGQGYEQYF	TGTGCCATCAGTGAGGGGGGACAAGGCTACGAGCAGTACTTC
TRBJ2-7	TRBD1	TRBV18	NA	CASSFGTGMSEQYF	TGTGCCAGCTCCTTCGGGACAGGGATGAGCGAGCAGTACTTC
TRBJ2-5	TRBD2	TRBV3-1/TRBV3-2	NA	CASSTGGTQYF	TGTGCCAGCAGCACGGGGGGGACCCAGTACTTC
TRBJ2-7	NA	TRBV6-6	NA	CASSYSEAYEQYF	TGTGCCAGCAGTTACTCGGAGGCCTACGAGCAGTACTTC
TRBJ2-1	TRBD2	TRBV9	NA	CASSVGGTSGPYNEQFF	TGTGCCAGCAGCGTAGGGGGAACTAGCGGGCCCTACAATGAGCAGTTCTTC
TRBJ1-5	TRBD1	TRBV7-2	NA	CASSQTGTGVGGNQPQHF	TGTGCCAGCAGCCAAACCGGGACAGGGGTAGGTGGCAATCAGCCCCAGCATTTT
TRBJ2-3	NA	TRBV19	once	CASSIRGGETDTQYF	TGTGCCAGTAGTATTAGAGGGGGGGAAACAGATACGCAGTATTTT
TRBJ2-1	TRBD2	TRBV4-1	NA	CASSPSPIAGGPNEQFF	TGCGCCAGCAGCCCCTCCCCCATAGCGGGGGGGCCCAATGAGCAGTTCTTC
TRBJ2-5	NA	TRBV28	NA	CASSLSGYRAGETQYF	TGTGCCAGCAGTCTCTCGGGATACAGGGCTGGAGAGACCCAGTACTTC